This T cell receptor (beta chain) is from a study of blood T cells in healthy people across ages. CDR3 length: 15 residues. V was cut by 2 bases and J by 0 bases, with 5 bases left in between. From germline, CDR1 is KGHSH and CDR2 LQKENI. PCR was performed a second time for 7 to 11 cycles using a sample-barcoded 5' primer and a J-beta primer mix. TCRdb re-derived calls from the 5' RACE reads in MiXCR, one entry per CDR3 protein. The sample lists about 570,000 distinct CDR3 sequences; 25% to 30% were seen once. The receptor was isolated from a woman aged 70 to 79 in good health. The gene calls are TRBV18 and TRBJ2-6; TRBD2 might be the D (5 bases). What was sequenced was blood. The CDR3 loop is CASSPAGSGANVLTF. DNA for the CDR3: TGTGCCAGCTCACCAGCGGGCTCTGGGGCCAACGTCCTGACTTTC.